This entry is about one T cell receptor (beta chain). V shed 3 bases and J shed 7 bases, with 9 bases lying between them. Germline CDR1 is KGHDR and CDR2 is SFDVKD. This CDR3 contains 13 residues. TCRdb passed the 5' RACE reads through MiXCR, listing each CDR3 protein once. The sample includes 600,000 to 700,000 distinct CDR3 sequences, about 20% of them seen just once. The entry originates in a study of identical twins. These records were also assigned to another study, of T cells expressing NK-cell markers. This second study notes: A few donors likewise had their CD3+CD56-NKG2C+ fraction led by these clonotypes.

The chain joins TRBV24-1 to TRBJ2-1; D ambiguous. The TCR comes from a woman in her late teens or twenties in good health. The sequenced material came from PBMCs. For the CDR3, the DNA is TGTGCCACCAGTGATGCGGACGAGAATGAGCAGTTCTTC. Encoded protein: CATSDADENEQFF.